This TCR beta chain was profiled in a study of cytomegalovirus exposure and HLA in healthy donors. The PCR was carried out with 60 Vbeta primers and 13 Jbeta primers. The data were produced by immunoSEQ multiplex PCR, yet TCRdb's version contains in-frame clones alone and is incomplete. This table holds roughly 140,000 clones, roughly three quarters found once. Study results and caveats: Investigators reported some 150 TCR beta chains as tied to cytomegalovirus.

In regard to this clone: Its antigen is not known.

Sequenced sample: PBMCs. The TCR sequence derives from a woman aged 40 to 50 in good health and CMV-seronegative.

CDR3 sequence (DNA): TGCAGCGTTGCCCATACAGGGAATCAGCCCCAGCATTTT. Translation: CSVAHTGNQPQHF. The chain combines TRBV29-1 with TRBJ1-5; tentatively, D is TRBD1 (6 bases). Per germline, CDR1 SQVTM and CDR2 ANQGSEA. The CDR3 runs to 13 residues. V gave up 4 bases and J gave up 4 bases, with 11 bases separating them.